This T cell receptor (beta chain) comes out of a study of cytomegalovirus exposure and HLA in healthy donors. Study observations and caveats: DRB1 had the most TCR associations and HLA-C the fewest, a later analysis found, with rates varying by HLA locus.

Trimming pared 3 bases from V and 8 bases from J, leaving 19 bases between. The V gene's germline CDR1 is SGHVS and CDR2 FQNEAQ. This CDR3 is built from 15 residues. Primers included in the PCR were 60 Vbeta and 13 Jbeta primers. Sequenced by immunoSEQ multiplex PCR; TCRdb stores in-frame clones only, minus some. Of about 200,000 clones in the sample, around 73% were seen once. Notes on this clone: Its antigen is unknown.

This chain links TRBV7-8 with TRBJ1-2; maybe TRBD1 (5 bases). Specimen: PBMCs. The sequence derives from a woman in her twenties or thirties in good health and CMV-seropositive. The CDR3 region is CASSLAGEPLRGYTF. CDR3 coding DNA: TGTGCCAGCAGCTTGGCGGGGGAACCTTTAAGAGGCTACACCTTC.